The 5 T cell receptor beta chains given below trace back to one sample, sequenced in a study of T cells in Graves' hyperthyroidism and ophthalmopathy. Amplified regions were TCR beta CDR3 sequences from RNA transcripts. A first-round RT-PCR of the TCR CDR3 used the HTBI primer set. One entry per CDR3 protein results from TCRdb running MiXCR on the multiplex PCR reads. The profile shows some 460,000 distinct CDR3 sequences, 15% to 17% of them singletons. Sequencing was performed on blood. Source of these receptors: a woman under 30 with Graves' hyperthyroidism.

V gene TRBV28 combines with J gene TRBJ1-1; 7 bases match TRBD1. V shed 3 bases and J 0 bases; nucleotides not matched to a gene: 7. Germline CDR1 and CDR2: MDHEN and SYDVKM. CDR3 size: 16 residues. The CDR3 is CASSFSGTVMNTEAFF. The CDR3 DNA reads TGTGCCAGCAGTTTCTCCGGGACAGTGATGAACACTGAAGCTTTCTTT.

This clonotype was recorded many times. The chain employs TRBV27 and TRBJ2-1, with D possibly TRBD1 on 5 matching bases. The CDR3 contains 13 residues. The V end was cut by 6 bases, the J end by 4 bases, with 10 bases between. Germline assignment: CDR1 MNHEY and CDR2 SMNVEV (reference sequence). The CDR3 reads CASRGLEYNEQFF. CDR3 nucleotides: TGTGCCAGCAGGGGGCTAGAATACAATGAGCAGTTCTTC.

This rearrangement joins TRBV20-1 to TRBJ2-3; a weak D match, TRBD2 (6 bases). The CDR3 runs 15 residues. Germline V gene sequence: CDR1 DFQATT, CDR2 SNEGSKA (reference sequence). Trimming took 4 bases from V and 1 from J, leaving 15 bases between them. The CDR3 spells CSAIPRTTGTDTQYF. In nucleotides, the CDR3 is TGCAGTGCTATCCCTCGGACTACCGGCACAGATACGCAGTATTTT.

About this clonotype itself: This may be a read error: a much more frequent sequence differs by one nucleotide. The chain employs TRBV6-1 and TRBJ2-1; D is unclear. Germline CDR1 and CDR2: MNHNS and SASEGT. The CDR3 runs 11 residues. CDR3: CASSEAGSIVF. The CDR3, as DNA: TGTGCCAGCAGTGAAGCGGGCTCGATTGTCTTC.

J is TRBJ2-1 and V is TRBV7-9; no definite D call. Between the trimmed V and J ends, which lost 0 bases and 4 bases, there was a span of 13 bases. The CDR3 has 16 amino acids. CDR1 is SEHNR, CDR2 FQNEAQ, per germline (reference sequence). The CDR3 DNA sequence: TGTGCCAGCAGCTTAGCGATCAATAAACCATACAATGAGCAGTTCTTC. Translating it yields CASSLAINKPYNEQFF.